The clone carrying this T cell receptor beta chain came up many times. The sample comes from a study of T cells in Graves' hyperthyroidism and ophthalmopathy. Study-level background: Peripheral blood was acquired at first diagnosis, ahead of any therapy whatsoever.

Per germline, CDR1 DFQATT and CDR2 SNEGSKA (reference sequence). CDR3 length equals 14 residues. Trimming took off 0 bases at V and 4 bases at J, with 11 bases between the two ends. From RNA transcripts, TCR beta CDR3 regions were amplified. The TCR CDR3 first-round RT-PCR relied on the HTBI primer set. TCRdb independently ran MiXCR on the multiplex PCR reads; one entry per CDR3 protein. The repertoire includes 300,000 to 450,000 distinct CDR3 sequences, around 16% of them detected once, and around a quarter sits in the top ten. Based on clinical symptoms, serum thyroxine and TRAb, thyroid ultrasound and orbital computed tomography, diagnoses were reached.

Sequencing was done on a sample of blood. The sequence was obtained from a woman under 30 with Graves' hyperthyroidism that later progressed to Graves' ophthalmopathy. V usage is TRBV20-1 and J usage is TRBJ2-3; D is undetermined. For the CDR3, the DNA is TGCAGTGCTAGAGATCCGAGAGACCCAGATACGCAGTATTTT. This encodes CSARDPRDPDTQYF.